The clone carrying this T cell receptor beta chain was observed at least ten times. Its antigen remains unknown. Amplifying from RNA transcripts, the study obtained TCR beta CDR3 regions. Second-round multiplex PCR followed a first-round RT-PCR using HTBI primers. MiXCR, applied by TCRdb to the multiplex PCR reads, yields one record per CDR3 protein. The profile shows under 400,000 distinct CDR3 sequences, roughly a sixth of them singletons. This entry comes from a study of Graves' ophthalmopathy and Graves' hyperthyroidism. Across the study: Specimen type is peripheral blood, obtained at initial diagnosis before any treatment.

CDR1 and CDR2 (germline): LGHDT, YNNKEL (reference sequence). Trimming removed 4 bases from V and 0 bases from J, with 13 bases in between. CDR3 size: 17 residues. Regarding the study as a whole: Most expanded clonotypes from thyroid (those above 0.001 frequency) were also found in blood. A 13-signature model separated ophthalmopathy from stable hyperthyroidism, 87.88% sensitivity, 81.08% specificity.

Sequencing used peripheral blood. The TCR sequence derives from an adult man with Graves' ophthalmopathy. The chain couples TRBV3-1 to TRBJ1-6, with a tentative D call TRBD1 (6 bases). The CDR3 DNA sequence: TGTGCCAGCAGCCCCTGGGGAGGGGGCTCCTATAATTCACCCCTCCACTTT. Its translation: CASSPWGGGSYNSPLHF. Full variable domain (rest looked up from reference TRBV3-1 and TRBJ1-6): DTAVSQTPKYLVTQMGNDKSIKCEQNLGHDTMYWYKQDSKKFLKIMFSYNNKELIINETVPNRFSPKSPDKAHLNLHINSLELGDSAVYFCASSPWGGGSYNSPLHFGNGTRLTVT.